A selection of T cell receptor beta chains follows, all from one sample in a study of cytomegalovirus exposure and HLA in healthy donors. Some clones are missing from TCRdb's copy, which holds only in-frame ones; the method was immunoSEQ multiplex PCR. Of some 110,000 clones in the sample, roughly 9.1% were seen once. Sequenced sample: PBMCs. These receptors were taken from a man aged 40-50 years in good health and CMV-seropositive. Both conserved end residues are part of each CDR3. The order of the fields is V gene, CDR3 protein.

TRBV10-1 CASSESLDGAYEQYF
TRBV7-2 CASSQNRAAGNTEAFF
TRBV11-2 CASSSTGPYEQYF
TRBV4-3 CASSQEEGGPSEQYF
TRBV6-5 CASSTPTGDTEAFF
TRBV19 CASLRGVGTEAFF
TRBV6-5 CATSPGQGYEQYF
TRBV4-1 CASSQGPGLADNEQFF
TRBV9 CASSARLAGNSYEQYF
TRBV27 CASSPQGWYSTNEKLFF
TRBV5-1 CASSPYPGLRIRPQHF
TRBV25-1 CASRRHMNTEAFF
TRBV27 CASNSGRPAFF
TRBV5-1 CASSLSILAGGAPGELFF
TRBV11-3 CASSLERTAKARLEQYF
TRBV5-4 CASWVGLAGISRTDTQYF
TRBV29-1 CSVEKRAGDTDTQYF
TRBV4-1 CASSRVQVLREYGYTF
TRBV4-1 CASSQPRDRGPEQYF
TRBV7-2 CASSFEGYTEAFF
TRBV7-6 CASSPDTSGSPYEQYF
TRBV30 CAWRDLPGSRQETQYF
TRBV5-1 CASSLALGQGAQTF
TRBV2 CASTLTRDSGTDTQYF
TRBV15 CATSRDNSYEQYF
TRBV29-1 CSVEDVETQYF
TRBV2 CASIGGAADYGYTF
TRBV2 CASGGDAGYSDEQFF
TRBV28 CASSPRRDSHEKLFF
TRBV27 CASRGPANTGELFF
TRBV19 CASSPWGGEYGYTF
TRBV28 CASSSSDSTYTEAFF
TRBV25-1 CASSRTGYNEQFF
TRBV5-1 CASSLGTSGSIYQETQYF
TRBV2 CASNLQGEGYTF
TRBV27 CASSSRRLRSNEQFF
TRBV21-1 CASSKGDFRYSGANVLTF
TRBV10-1 CASSELGLPSEQYF
TRBV28 CASSFFFRREQGGELFF
TRBV9 CASSDGTGDRTNEKLFF
TRBV27 CASSYGTSVNEQFF
TRBV4-1 CASSQDREGGEAFF
TRBV9 CASSETPTSGRVDEQYF
TRBV19 CASSPERRTEAFF
TRBV27 CASKKKAESYEQYF
TRBV7-9 CASTPQGAREQYF
TRBV6-1 CASSVDRDTDTQYF
TRBV5-1 CASSLEGTGQETQYF
TRBV7-9 CASSPTRAYEQYF
TRBV7-9 CASSGGSSIYNEQFF
TRBV7-2 CASSLATSTGTQYF
TRBV19 CASVGGSNEQFF
TRBV7-3 CASSLRLAENTGELFF
TRBV28 CASSLPTSTDTQYF
TRBV7-8 CASSPGYLSGELFF
TRBV14 CASSPGFDTQYF
TRBV11-2 CASSLVRGSGRLDEQFF
TRBV15 CATRGTSVDEQFF
TRBV5-8 CASSLEGGFIYEQYF